This TCR beta chain was sequenced in a study of shared clonotypes between healthy human individuals. The deep-level immunoSEQ assay was used. This table comes from immunoSEQ multiplex PCR, and its TCRdb copy is limited to in-frame clones, with some not included. The sample consists of around 2.1 million clones, approximately 96% of them appearing once. Donors were Caucasian adults residing in Nashville, Tennessee, USA. This CDR3 region has 14 residues. V gave up 5 bases and J gave up 5 bases, with 15 bases separating them. CDR1 and CDR2 (germline): SGHTA, FQGNSA. The TCR originated in a man aged 18-30 years in good health. Sequenced: naive CD4+ T cells sorted from blood. As for subset: CD45RA+ positively selected. The rearrangement joins TRBV7-2 to TRBJ2-5, with D tentatively TRBD1 (6 bases). The CDR3 DNA reads as TGTGCCAGCAGCCCTCCCAACAGGGTGGAGACCCAGTACTTC. Translating gives CASSPPNRVETQYF.